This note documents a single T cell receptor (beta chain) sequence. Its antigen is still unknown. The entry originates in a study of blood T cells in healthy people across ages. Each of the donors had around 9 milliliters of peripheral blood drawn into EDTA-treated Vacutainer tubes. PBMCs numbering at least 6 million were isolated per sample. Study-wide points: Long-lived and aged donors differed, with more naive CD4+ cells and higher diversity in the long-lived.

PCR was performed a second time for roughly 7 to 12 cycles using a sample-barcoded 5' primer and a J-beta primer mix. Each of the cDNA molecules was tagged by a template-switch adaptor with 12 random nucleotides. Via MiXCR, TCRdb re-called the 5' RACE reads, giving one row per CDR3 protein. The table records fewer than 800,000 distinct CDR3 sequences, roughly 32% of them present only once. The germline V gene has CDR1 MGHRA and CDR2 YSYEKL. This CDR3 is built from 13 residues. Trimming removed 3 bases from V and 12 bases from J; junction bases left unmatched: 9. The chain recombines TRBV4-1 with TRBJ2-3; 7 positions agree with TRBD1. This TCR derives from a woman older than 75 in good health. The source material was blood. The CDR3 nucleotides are TGCGCCAGCAGCCAGGATACCGGGACAGTTCAGTATTTT. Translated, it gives CASSQDTGTVQYF.